The rows below give T cell receptor beta chains drawn from one sample of a study of PD-1 blockade in classical Hodgkin lymphoma. Method: immunoSEQ multiplex PCR; TCRdb's copy keeps in-frame clones and lacks some. The table has about 110,000 clones, roughly nine tenths seen once. The sequenced sample was peripheral blood mononuclear cells (PBMCs), obtained before the second cycle of nivolumab. The receptors derive from a human donor with classical Hodgkin lymphoma. CDR3s include the opening cysteine and the closing phenylalanine or tryptophan. D genes are given only for firm matches. Some rows have no size entry. The others give once, few or many, or a class for an expanded clone.

CDR3 protein	CDR3 DNA	V gene	J gene	clone size	D gene
CASSRGLGSNEQFF	TGTGCCAGCTCACGCGGACTGGGTAGCAATGAGCAGTTCTTC	TRBV18	TRBJ2-1	.	.
CASSLAHPTNEKLFF	TGCGCCAGCAGCTTGGCTCACCCGACTAATGAAAAACTGTTTTTT	TRBV5-1	TRBJ1-4	.	.
CASSLEDSGNTIYF	TGTGCCAGCAGCTTGGAGGACTCTGGAAACACCATATATTTT	TRBV7-6	TRBJ1-3	.	.
CASSPQSGTGGNTIYF	TGTGCCAGCTCACCACAGTCCGGGACAGGGGGAAACACCATATATTTT	TRBV18	TRBJ1-3	.	TRBD1
CASRSWTSRGNQPQHF	TGTGCCAGCAGGTCGTGGACAAGTAGGGGCAATCAGCCCCAGCATTTT	TRBV5-6	TRBJ1-5	.	.
CASSVPYGYTF	TGTGCCAGCAGTGTCCCCTATGGCTACACCTTC	TRBV2	TRBJ1-2	few	.
CASSLLPGQTEAFF	TGTGCCAGCAGCCTACTCCCGGGACAGACTGAAGCTTTCTTT	TRBV11-1	TRBJ1-1	.	TRBD1
CASSPPVGTNTDTQYF	TGTGCCAGCTCACCACCGGTCGGTACCAACACAGATACGCAGTATTTT	TRBV18	TRBJ2-3	.	.
CASSQDSGTYNEQFF	TGCGCCAGCAGCCAAGATAGCGGGACCTACAATGAGCAGTTCTTC	TRBV4-3	TRBJ2-1	.	TRBD2
CASSSSSGGTDTQYF	TGTGCCAGCAGCTCGTCTAGCGGGGGCACAGATACGCAGTATTTT	TRBV7-6	TRBJ2-3	.	TRBD2
CASSLEGTGEAFF	TGTGCCAGTAGCCTGGAGGGGACAGGAGAAGCTTTCTTT	TRBV19	TRBJ1-1	few	TRBD1
CASSSDRDRAYNEQFF	TGTGCTAGCAGCTCAGACCGGGACAGGGCCTACAATGAGCAGTTCTTC	TRBV7-7	TRBJ2-1	.	TRBD1
CASREEVYEQYF	TGTGCCAGCAGGGAGGAAGTCTACGAGCAGTACTTC	TRBV2	TRBJ2-7	.	.
CASSLDRGADTQYF	TGTGCCAGCAGCCTCGACAGAGGCGCAGATACGCAGTATTTT	TRBV11-3	TRBJ2-3	.	.
CASSLALGTTSYNEQFF	TGTGCCAGCAGCTTAGCTCTTGGGACCACTTCCTACAATGAGCAGTTCTTC	TRBV7-9	TRBJ2-1	.	.
CASSHGQGDTDTQYF	TGCGCCAGCAGCCACGGACAGGGGGACACAGATACGCAGTATTTT	TRBV5-1	TRBJ2-3	.	TRBD1
CASSPRNREAGNTIYF	TGTGCCAGCTCACCTCGGAACAGGGAGGCTGGAAACACCATATATTTT	TRBV18	TRBJ1-3	.	.
CASSSGLAASEEQFF	TGTGCCAGCAGCTCGGGACTAGCGGCCAGTGAGGAGCAGTTCTTC	TRBV7-7	TRBJ2-1	.	TRBD2
CASSLRGGEQYF	TGCGCCAGCAGCCTGAGGGGGGGCGAGCAGTACTTC	TRBV4-1	TRBJ2-7	.	.
CASSYGSTRQFF	TGTGCCAGCAGTTACGGGTCCACCAGGCAGTTCTTC	TRBV6-5	TRBJ2-1	.	.
CASSFLDREYAYEQYF	TGTGCCAGCAGTTTTCTGGACAGGGAATACGCCTACGAGCAGTACTTC	TRBV28	TRBJ2-7	.	TRBD1
CSVGDGSSGNTIYF	TGCAGCGTTGGGGACGGTTCCTCTGGAAACACCATATATTTT	TRBV29-1	TRBJ1-3	.	.
CASSKGLAGGRTGANVLTF	TGTGCCAGTAGTAAAGGACTAGCGGGAGGTCGGACTGGGGCCAACGTCCTGACTTTC	TRBV19	TRBJ2-6	.	TRBD2
CASSWGTGVQETQYF	TGTGCCAGCAGCTGGGGGACAGGCGTACAAGAGACCCAGTACTTC	TRBV5-4	TRBJ2-5	.	TRBD1
CASSFGEGLLTDTQYF	TGTGCCAGCAGTTTCGGGGAAGGACTACTCACAGATACGCAGTATTTT	TRBV28	TRBJ2-3	.	.
CASSQEGYEQYF	TGCGCCAGCAGCCAAGAGGGCTACGAGCAGTACTTC	TRBV4-3	TRBJ2-7	.	.
CASSLAGTPSYEQYF	TGTGCCAGCAGCTTAGCAGGGACTCCCTCCTACGAGCAGTACTTC	TRBV7-2	TRBJ2-7	.	.
CASSLSGNTVDEQFF	TGTGCCAGCAGCCTAAGCGGGAACACCGTGGATGAGCAGTTCTTC	TRBV7-7	TRBJ2-1	once	TRBD2
CASSRDRETQPQHF	TGTGCCAGCTCACGGGACAGGGAGACTCAGCCCCAGCATTTT	TRBV18	TRBJ1-5	.	TRBD1
CASSTPSGRRYEQYF	TGTGCCAGCAGCACCCCTAGCGGGAGGCGGTACGAGCAGTACTTC	TRBV5-4	TRBJ2-7	.	TRBD2
CASRWETSGYNEQFF	TGTGCCAGCAGGTGGGAGACTAGCGGTTACAATGAGCAGTTCTTC	TRBV2	TRBJ2-1	.	TRBD2
CASSLFGIPQETQYF	TGTGCCAGCAGCTTATTTGGCATCCCCCAAGAGACCCAGTACTTC	TRBV7-9	TRBJ2-5	.	.
CAWSGTTGAVAQYF	TGTGCCTGGAGTGGTACGACAGGGGCTGTAGCCCAGTACTTC	TRBV30	TRBJ2-5	.	TRBD1
CASSISGSEGIKDTQYF	TGTGCCAGCAGCATTAGCGGGAGCGAGGGGATAAAAGATACGCAGTATTTT	TRBV27	TRBJ2-3	.	TRBD2
CASCIGTAMGGEQYF	TGTGCCAGCTGCATAGGGACAGCTATGGGTGGCGAGCAGTACTTC	TRBV2	TRBJ2-7	few	TRBD1
CASSRTGYSGNTIYF	TGTGCCAGCAGTAGGACTGGATACTCTGGAAACACCATATATTTT	TRBV2	TRBJ1-3	.	.
CASTLGYGYTF	TGTGCCAGCACCTTGGGCTATGGCTACACCTTC	TRBV5-6	TRBJ1-2	.	.
CASSVGLEDTQYF	TGTGCCAGCAGCGTAGGTCTGGAAGATACGCAGTATTTT	TRBV9	TRBJ2-3	.	.
CASSLEKETQYF	TGTGCCAGCAGTTTAGAAAAGGAGACCCAGTACTTC	TRBV28	TRBJ2-5	once	.
CASSPPRLLSYNEQFF	TGTGCCAGCAGCCCTCCCCGACTACTCTCCTACAATGAGCAGTTCTTC	TRBV7-8	TRBJ2-1	.	.
CASSPGTAIYEQYF	TGTGCCAGCAGCCCCGGGACAGCTATCTACGAGCAGTACTTC	TRBV11-2	TRBJ2-7	once	TRBD1
CASSLSPYNEQFF	TGTGCTAGCAGCTTATCACCGTACAATGAGCAGTTCTTC	TRBV7-7	TRBJ2-1	few	.
CASSEPRQGGEQYF	TGCGCCAGCAGTGAGCCTCGACAGGGTGGCGAGCAGTACTTC	TRBV10-1	TRBJ2-7	.	TRBD1
CASSLFGTGANVLTF	TGTGCCAGCAGTTTATTTGGGACTGGGGCCAACGTCCTGACTTTC	TRBV28	TRBJ2-6	.	.